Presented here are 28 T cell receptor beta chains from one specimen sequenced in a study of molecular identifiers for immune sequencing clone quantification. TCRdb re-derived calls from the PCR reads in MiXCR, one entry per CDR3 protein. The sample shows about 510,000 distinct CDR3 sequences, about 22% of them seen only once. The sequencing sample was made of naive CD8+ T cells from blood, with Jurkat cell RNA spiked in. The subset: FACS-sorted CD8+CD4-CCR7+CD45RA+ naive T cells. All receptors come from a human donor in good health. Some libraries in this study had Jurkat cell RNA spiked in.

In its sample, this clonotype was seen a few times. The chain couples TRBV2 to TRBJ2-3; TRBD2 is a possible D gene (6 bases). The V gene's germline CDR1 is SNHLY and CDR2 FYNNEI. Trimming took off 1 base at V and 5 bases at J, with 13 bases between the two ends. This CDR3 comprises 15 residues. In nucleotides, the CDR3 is TGTGCCAGCAGTGAAGAGGCTAGCGTTAAAGATACGCAGTATTTT. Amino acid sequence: CASSEEASVKDTQYF.

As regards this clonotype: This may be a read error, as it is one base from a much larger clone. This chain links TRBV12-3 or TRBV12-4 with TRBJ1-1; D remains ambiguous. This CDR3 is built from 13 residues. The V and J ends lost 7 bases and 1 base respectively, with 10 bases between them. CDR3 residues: CASKPSKNTEAFF. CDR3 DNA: TGTGCCAGCAAGCCTTCCAAGAACACTGAAGCTTTCTTT.

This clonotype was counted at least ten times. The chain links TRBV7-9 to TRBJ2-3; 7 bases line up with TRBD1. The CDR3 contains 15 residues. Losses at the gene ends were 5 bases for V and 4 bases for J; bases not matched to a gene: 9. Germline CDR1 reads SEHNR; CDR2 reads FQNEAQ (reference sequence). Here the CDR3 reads CASSARQGPADTQYF. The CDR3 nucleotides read TGTGCCAGCAGCGCGCGACAGGGACCCGCAGATACGCAGTATTTT.

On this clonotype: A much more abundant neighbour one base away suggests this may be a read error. The CDR3 DNA sequence: TGTGCCAGCAGGCCTAGCCGGGGGGCCAAAGATACGCAGTATTTT. It yields the protein CASRPSRGAKDTQYF. This chain uses TRBV11-2 with TRBJ2-3; TRBD2 might be the D (7 bases). Germline CDR1 is SGHAT and CDR2 is FQNNGV. The germline V and J ends were trimmed by 6 bases and 5 bases, with 18 bases remaining between them. The CDR3 is 15 residues long.

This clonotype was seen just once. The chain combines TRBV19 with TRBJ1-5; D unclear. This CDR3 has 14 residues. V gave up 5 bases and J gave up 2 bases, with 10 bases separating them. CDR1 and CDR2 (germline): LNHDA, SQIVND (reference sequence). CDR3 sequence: CASSVPGGNQPQHF. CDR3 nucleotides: TGTGCCAGTAGTGTCCCCGGGGGCAATCAGCCCCAGCATTTT.

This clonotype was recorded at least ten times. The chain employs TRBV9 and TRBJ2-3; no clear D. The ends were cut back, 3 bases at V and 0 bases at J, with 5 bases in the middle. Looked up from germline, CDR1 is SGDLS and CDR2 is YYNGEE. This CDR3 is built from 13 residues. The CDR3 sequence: CASSAQSTDTQYF. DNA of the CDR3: TGTGCCAGCAGCGCCCAGAGCACAGATACGCAGTATTTT.

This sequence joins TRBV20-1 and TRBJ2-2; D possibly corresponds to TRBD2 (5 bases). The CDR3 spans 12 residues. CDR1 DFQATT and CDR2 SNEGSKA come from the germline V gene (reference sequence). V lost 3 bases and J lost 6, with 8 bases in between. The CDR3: CSASGGAGELFF. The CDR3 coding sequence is TGCAGTGCTAGCGGAGGAGCCGGGGAGCTGTTTTTT.

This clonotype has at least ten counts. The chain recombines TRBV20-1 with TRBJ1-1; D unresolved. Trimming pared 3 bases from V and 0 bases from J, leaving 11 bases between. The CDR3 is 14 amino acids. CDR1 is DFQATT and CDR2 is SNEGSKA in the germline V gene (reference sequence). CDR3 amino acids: CSASSGRLNTEAFF. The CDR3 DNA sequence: TGCAGTGCTAGTTCTGGCAGATTGAACACTGAAGCTTTCTTT.

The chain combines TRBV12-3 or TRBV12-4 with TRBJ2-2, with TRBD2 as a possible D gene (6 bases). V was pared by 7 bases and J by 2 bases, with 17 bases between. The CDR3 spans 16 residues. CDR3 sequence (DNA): TGTGCCAGCAATCCCCCGGGACTGAGCAACACCGGGGAGCTGTTTTTT. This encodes CASNPPGLSNTGELFF.

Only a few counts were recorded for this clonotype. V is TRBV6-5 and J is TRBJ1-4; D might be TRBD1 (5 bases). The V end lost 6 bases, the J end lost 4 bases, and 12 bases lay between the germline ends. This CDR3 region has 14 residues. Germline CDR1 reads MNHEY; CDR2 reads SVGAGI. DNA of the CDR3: TGTGCCAGCAGCCGGGGGGAACTTAATGAAAAACTGTTTTTT. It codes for CASSRGELNEKLFF.

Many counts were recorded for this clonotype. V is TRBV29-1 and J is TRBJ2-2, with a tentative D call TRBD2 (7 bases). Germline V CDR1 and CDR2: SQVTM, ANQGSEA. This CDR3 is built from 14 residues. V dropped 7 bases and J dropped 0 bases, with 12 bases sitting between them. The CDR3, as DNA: TGCAGCGGGGGGGGGACATCGAACACCGGGGAGCTGTTTTTT. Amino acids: CSGGGTSNTGELFF.

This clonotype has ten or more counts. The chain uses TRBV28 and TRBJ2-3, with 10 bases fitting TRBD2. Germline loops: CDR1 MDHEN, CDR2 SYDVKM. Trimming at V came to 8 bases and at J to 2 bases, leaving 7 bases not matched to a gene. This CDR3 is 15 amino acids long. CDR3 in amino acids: CASSQLAGITDTQYF. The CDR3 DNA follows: TGTGCCAGCTCCCAACTAGCGGGAATCACAGATACGCAGTATTTT.

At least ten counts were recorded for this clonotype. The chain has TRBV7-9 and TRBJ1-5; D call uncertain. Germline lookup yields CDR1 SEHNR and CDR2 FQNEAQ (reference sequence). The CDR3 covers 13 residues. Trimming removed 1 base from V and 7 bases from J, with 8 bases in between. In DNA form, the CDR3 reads TGTGCCAGCAGCTTAGGGGCCCGACAGCCCCAGCATTTT. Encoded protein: CASSLGARQPQHF.

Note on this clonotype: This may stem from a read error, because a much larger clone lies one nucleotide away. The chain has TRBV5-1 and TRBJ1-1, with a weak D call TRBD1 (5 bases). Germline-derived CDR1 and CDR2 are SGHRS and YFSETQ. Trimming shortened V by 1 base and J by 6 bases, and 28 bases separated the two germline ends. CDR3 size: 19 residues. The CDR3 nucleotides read TGCGCCAGCAGCTTGTTCGGGCAGGGAAGGGTAACGGAGGACCCTGAAGCTTTCTTT. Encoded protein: CASSLFGQGRVTEDPEAFF.

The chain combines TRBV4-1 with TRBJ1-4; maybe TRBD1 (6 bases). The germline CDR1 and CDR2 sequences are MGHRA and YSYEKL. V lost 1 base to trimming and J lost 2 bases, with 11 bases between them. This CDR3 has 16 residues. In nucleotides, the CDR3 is TGCGCCAGCAGCCAAGGTATACAGGGCACTAATGAAAAACTGTTTTTT. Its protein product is CASSQGIQGTNEKLFF.

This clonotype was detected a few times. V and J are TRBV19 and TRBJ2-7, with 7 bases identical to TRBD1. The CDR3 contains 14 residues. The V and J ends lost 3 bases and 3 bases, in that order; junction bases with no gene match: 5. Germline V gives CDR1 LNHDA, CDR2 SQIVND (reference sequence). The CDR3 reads CASSILTGDYEQYF. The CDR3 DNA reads TGTGCCAGTAGTATTCTCACAGGGGACTACGAGCAGTACTTC.

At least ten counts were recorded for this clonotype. The chain's CDR3 is CASRSDPSDTQYF. CDR3 nucleotide sequence: TGTGCCAGCAGATCGGACCCCTCGGATACGCAGTATTTT. The V and J genes are TRBV7-2 and TRBJ2-3, with D unclear. The CDR3 totals 13 residues. V was cut by 6 bases and J by 6 bases, with 13 bases left in between. Germline CDR1 is SGHTA and CDR2 is FQGNSA. The whole variable domain, filled in from reference TRBV7-2 and TRBJ2-3, reads GAGVSQSPSNKVTEKGKDVELRCDPISGHTALYWYRQSLGQGLEFLIYFQGNSAPDKSGLPSDRFSAERTGGSVSTLTIQRTQQEDSAVYLCASRSDPSDTQYFGPGTRLTVL.

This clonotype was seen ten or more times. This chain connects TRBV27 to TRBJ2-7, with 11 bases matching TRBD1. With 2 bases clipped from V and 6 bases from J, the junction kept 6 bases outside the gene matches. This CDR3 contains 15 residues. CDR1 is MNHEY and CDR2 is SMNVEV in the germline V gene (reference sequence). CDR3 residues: CASSLAGQGAGEQYF. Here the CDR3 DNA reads TGTGCCAGCAGTTTAGCCGGACAGGGGGCTGGCGAGCAGTACTTC.

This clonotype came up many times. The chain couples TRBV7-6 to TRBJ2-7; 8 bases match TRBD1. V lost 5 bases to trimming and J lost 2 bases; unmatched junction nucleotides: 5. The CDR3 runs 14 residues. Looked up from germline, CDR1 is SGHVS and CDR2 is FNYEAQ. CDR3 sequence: CASSDGQGTYEQYF. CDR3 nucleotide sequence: TGTGCCAGCAGCGATGGACAGGGCACCTACGAGCAGTACTTC.

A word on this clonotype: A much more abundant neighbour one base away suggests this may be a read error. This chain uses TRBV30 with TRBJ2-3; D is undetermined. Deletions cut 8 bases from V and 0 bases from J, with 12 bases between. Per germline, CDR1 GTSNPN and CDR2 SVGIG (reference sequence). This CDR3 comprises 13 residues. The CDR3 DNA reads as TGTGCCCGGGCCTTTGGGAGCACAGATACGCAGTATTTT. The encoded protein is CARAFGSTDTQYF.

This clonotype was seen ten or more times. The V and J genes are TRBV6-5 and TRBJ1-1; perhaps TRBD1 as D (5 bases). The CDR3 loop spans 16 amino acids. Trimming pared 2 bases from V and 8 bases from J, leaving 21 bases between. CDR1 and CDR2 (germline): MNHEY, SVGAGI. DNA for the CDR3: TGTGCCAGCAGTTACACCTCGACAGTCCTGACCGGGGAAGCTTTCTTT. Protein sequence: CASSYTSTVLTGEAFF.

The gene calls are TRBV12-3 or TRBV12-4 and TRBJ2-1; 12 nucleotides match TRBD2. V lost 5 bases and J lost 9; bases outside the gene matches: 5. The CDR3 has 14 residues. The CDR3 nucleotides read TGTGCCAGCAGTCAGACTAGCGGGGGCTCTGAGCAGTTCTTC. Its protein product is CASSQTSGGSEQFF.

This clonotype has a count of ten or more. CDR3 amino acids: CASSLTVYNSPLHF. CDR3 bases: TGTGCCAGCAGCTTGACAGTGTATAATTCACCCCTCCACTTT. The chain couples TRBV5-6 to TRBJ1-6; D not resolved. CDR1 SGHDT and CDR2 YYEEEE come from the germline V gene. The V end lost 1 base, the J end lost 4 bases, and 6 bases lay between the germline ends. This CDR3 contains 14 residues.

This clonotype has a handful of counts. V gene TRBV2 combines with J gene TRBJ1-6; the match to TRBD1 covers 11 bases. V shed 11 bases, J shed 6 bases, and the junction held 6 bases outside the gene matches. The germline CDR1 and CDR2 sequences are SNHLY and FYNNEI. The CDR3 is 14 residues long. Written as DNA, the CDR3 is TGTGCCGGTGGACAGGGGGCATCTAATTCACCCCTCCACTTT. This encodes CAGGQGASNSPLHF. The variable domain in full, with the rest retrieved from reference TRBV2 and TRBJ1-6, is EPEVTQTPSHQVTQMGQEVILRCVPISNHLYFYWYRQILGQKVEFLVSFYNNEISEKSEIFDDQFSVERPDGSNFTLKIRSTKLEDSAMYFCAGGQGASNSPLHFGNGTRLTVT.

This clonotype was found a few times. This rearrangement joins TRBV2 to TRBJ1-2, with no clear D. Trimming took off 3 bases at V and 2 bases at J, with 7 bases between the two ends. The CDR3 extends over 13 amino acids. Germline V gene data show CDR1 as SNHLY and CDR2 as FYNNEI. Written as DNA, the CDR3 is TGTGCCAGCAGTGATTCGGCAAACTATGGCTACACCTTC. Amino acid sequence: CASSDSANYGYTF.

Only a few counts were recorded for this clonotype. The CDR3: CASSLAPGIAEAFF. Here the CDR3 DNA reads TGTGCCAGCAGCTTAGCGCCAGGGATCGCTGAAGCTTTCTTT. The chain couples TRBV7-9 to TRBJ1-1; D might be TRBD1 (5 bases). This CDR3 region has 14 residues. CDR1 and CDR2 from the germline V gene are SEHNR and FQNEAQ (reference sequence). Trimming pared 0 bases from V and 6 bases from J, leaving 11 bases between.

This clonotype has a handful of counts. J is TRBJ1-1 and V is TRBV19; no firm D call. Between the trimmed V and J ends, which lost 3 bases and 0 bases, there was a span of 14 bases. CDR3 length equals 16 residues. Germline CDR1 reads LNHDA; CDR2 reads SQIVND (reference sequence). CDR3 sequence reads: CASSMLGVSLNTEAFF. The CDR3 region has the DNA TGTGCCAGTAGTATGTTGGGTGTGTCGTTGAACACTGAAGCTTTCTTT.

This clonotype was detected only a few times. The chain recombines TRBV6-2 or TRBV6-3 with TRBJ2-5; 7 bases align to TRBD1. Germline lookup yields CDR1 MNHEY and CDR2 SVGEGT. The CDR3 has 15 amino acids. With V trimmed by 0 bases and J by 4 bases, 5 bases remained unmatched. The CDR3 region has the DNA TGTGCCAGCAGTTACTCGACAGGGTTGGGAGAGACCCAGTACTTC. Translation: CASSYSTGLGETQYF.